This entry features one TCR beta chain sequence. Its antigen is not known. This sample is part of a study of cytomegalovirus exposure and HLA in healthy donors. Study context: The 90 to 150 validation repertoires, a later analysis reported, used the same platform as the 650 to 800 repertoires from the first cohort. Study-wide results and limits: Cytomegalovirus-associated TCR beta chains were listed, numbering 164. Testing in vitro showed three CMV-associated chains specific for CMV antigens. Rare sequences made up most TCRs, while some public TCRs were found in many donors.

Repertoires were generated with immunoSEQ multiplex PCR, while TCRdb's copy carries only in-frame clones and drops some. The repertoire holds about 150,000 clones, with 80% to 90% as singletons. Trimming removed 3 bases at V and 8 bases at J, with 16 bases between. Germline V gene lookup returns CDR1 MDHEN and CDR2 SYDVKM. This CDR3 is 14 amino acids long. Material for sequencing was PBMCs. This sequence joins TRBV28 and TRBJ1-2; D unclear. The sequence was obtained from a man aged 18-30 years in good health and CMV-seropositive. The CDR3 DNA reads as TGTGCCAGCAGTTTTTTATCGTGGGGAGACGGCTACACCTTC. It encodes CASSFLSWGDGYTF.